The 3 T cell receptor beta chains listed next were all sequenced from one sample in a study of shared clonotypes between healthy human individuals (dated by TCRdb to 2020 to 2021). The library was obtained by the immunoSEQ multiplex PCR assay. Entries here come from immuneACCESS through TCRdb and include only in-frame sequences with V and J called. Some clones fail to appear in such tables; in the studies checked, an unresolved V gene covers under half of the shortfall, and the cause of the remainder is unknown. This sample is represented by some 2,500,000 clones; 93% of them were singletons. The ten largest clones add up to 0.36% of the sample. Sequenced material: naive CD4+ T cells from PBMCs. This sample's cell subset or site label indicates: CD45RA+ positively selected. Receptor source: a man aged 18 to 29 in good health. Some clones in this sample may be carry-over from other donors' samples.

The rearrangement links TRBV28 to TRBJ1-5; D call uncertain. CDR1 and CDR2 (germline): MDHEN, SYDVKM. Trimming took off 3 bases at V and 11 bases at J, with 11 bases between the two ends. The CDR3 has 12 residues. This CDR3 is CASSFSGGAQHF. CDR3 nucleotide sequence: TGTGCCAGCAGTTTTTCCGGTGGGGCCCAGCATTTT.

The rearrangement links TRBV4-1 to TRBJ1-3, with TRBD1 as a possible D gene (5 bases). The CDR3 sequence is 14 residues long. Per germline, CDR1 MGHRA and CDR2 YSYEKL. V was clipped by 4 bases and J by 0 bases, with 7 bases between them. In DNA, the CDR3 is TGCGCCAGCAGCCTTGGGACCTCTGGAAACACCATATATTTT. It specifies CASSLGTSGNTIYF.

The V gene is TRBV10-3, the J gene TRBJ2-7, with 10 bases matching TRBD2. Losses at the gene ends were 3 bases for V and 3 bases for J; bases not matched to a gene: 17. The CDR3 runs to 19 residues. The germline V gene has CDR1 ENHRY and CDR2 SYGVKD. CDR3 sequence: CAISDRVGETSGSFYEQYF. The CDR3, as DNA: TGTGCCATCAGTGATCGGGTTGGGGAGACTAGCGGGTCGTTCTACGAGCAGTACTTC.